The clone carrying this T cell receptor (beta chain) was recorded at least ten times. Its antigen is undetermined. This entry belongs to a study of T-cell memory formation after mild COVID-19. Study-level findings and limits: Mainly CM and EM harbored the contracting CD4+ clones; mainly EMRA harbored the CD8+ ones.

V was trimmed by 1 base and J by 9 bases, leaving 7 bases between them. This CDR3 contains 12 residues. Germline CDR1 reads MGHRA; CDR2 reads YSYEKL. Employing constant-segment primers, 5'RACE generated TCR alpha and TCR beta cDNA libraries bearing sample barcodes and UMIs. TCRdb called the 5' RACE reads again in MiXCR, with one record for every CDR3 protein. The sample lists over 11,000 distinct CDR3 sequences, roughly a fifth seen once, with about half in the top ten. Sequencing was done on a sample of PBMCs or a T cell subset sorted from them (not recorded which). This TCR derives from an adult woman who had mild COVID-19 (a few samples of this study predate the infection). Cell type and time point are not known. The J gene is TRBJ2-1, the V gene TRBV4-1, with D perhaps matching TRBD2 (6 bases). The CDR3 coding sequence is TGCGCCAGCAGCCAAGGGGGAGGTGAGCAGTTCTTC. Protein product: CASSQGGGEQFF.